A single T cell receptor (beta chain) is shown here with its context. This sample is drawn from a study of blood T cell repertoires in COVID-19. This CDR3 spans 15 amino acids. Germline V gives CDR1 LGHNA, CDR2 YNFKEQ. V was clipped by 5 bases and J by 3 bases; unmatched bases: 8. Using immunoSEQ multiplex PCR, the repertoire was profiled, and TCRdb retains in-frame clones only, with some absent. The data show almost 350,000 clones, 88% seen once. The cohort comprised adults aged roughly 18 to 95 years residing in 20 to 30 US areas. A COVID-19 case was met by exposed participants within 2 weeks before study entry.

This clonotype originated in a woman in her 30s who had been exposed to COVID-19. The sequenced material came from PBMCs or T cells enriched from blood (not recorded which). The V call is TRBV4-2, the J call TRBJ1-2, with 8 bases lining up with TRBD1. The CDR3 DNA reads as TGTGCCAGCAGCTCTCCGGGACAGGAGCACTATGGCTACACCTTC. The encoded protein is CASSSPGQEHYGYTF.